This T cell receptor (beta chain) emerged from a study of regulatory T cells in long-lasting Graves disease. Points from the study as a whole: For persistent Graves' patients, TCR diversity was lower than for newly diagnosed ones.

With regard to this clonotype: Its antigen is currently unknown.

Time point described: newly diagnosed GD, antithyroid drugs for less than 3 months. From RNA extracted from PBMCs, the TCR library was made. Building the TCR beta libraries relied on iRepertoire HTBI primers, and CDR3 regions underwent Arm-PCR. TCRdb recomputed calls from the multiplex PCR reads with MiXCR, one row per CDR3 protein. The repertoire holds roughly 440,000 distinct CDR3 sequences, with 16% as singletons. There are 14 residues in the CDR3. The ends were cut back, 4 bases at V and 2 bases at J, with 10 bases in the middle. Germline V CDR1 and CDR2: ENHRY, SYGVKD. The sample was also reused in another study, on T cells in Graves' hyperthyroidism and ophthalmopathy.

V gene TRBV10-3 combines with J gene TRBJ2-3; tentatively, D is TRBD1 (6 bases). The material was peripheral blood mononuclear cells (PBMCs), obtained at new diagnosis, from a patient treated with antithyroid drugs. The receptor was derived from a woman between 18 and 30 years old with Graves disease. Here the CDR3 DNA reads TGTGCCATCAGTGTTTCAGGGGACACAGATACGCAGTATTTT. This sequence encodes CAISVSGDTDTQYF.